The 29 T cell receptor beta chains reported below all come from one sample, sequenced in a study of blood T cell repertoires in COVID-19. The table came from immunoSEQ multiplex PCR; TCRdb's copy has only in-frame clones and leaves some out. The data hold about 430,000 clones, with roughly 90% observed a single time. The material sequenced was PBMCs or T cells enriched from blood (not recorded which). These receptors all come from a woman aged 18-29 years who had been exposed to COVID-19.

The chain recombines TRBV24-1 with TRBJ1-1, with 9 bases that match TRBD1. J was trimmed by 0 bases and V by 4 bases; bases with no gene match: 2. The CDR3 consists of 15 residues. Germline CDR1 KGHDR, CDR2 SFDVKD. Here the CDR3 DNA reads TGTGCCACCAGTGAAGGACAGGGGATGAACACTGAAGCTTTCTTT. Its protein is CATSEGQGMNTEAFF.

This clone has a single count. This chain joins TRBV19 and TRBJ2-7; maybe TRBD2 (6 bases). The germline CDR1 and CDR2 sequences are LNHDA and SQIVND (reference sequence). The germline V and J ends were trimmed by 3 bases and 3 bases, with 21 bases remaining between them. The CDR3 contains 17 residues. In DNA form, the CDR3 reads TGTGCCAGTAGTATGATTACCGGGACTCAAGAAAACTACGAGCAGTACTTC. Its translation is CASSMITGTQENYEQYF.

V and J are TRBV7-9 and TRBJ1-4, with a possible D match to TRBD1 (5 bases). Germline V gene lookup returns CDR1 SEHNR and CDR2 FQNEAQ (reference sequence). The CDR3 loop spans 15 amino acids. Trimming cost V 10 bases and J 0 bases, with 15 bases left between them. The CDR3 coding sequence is TGTGCCACGACCCAGGGAGGGGCAACTAATGAAAAACTGTTTTTT. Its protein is CATTQGGATNEKLFF.

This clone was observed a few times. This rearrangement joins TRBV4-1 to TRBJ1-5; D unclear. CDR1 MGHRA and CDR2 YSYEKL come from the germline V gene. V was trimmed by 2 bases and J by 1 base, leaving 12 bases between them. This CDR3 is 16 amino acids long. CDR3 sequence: CASSQTPDSSNQPQHF. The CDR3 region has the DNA TGCGCCAGCAGCCAAACCCCGGACTCCAGCAATCAGCCCCAGCATTTT.

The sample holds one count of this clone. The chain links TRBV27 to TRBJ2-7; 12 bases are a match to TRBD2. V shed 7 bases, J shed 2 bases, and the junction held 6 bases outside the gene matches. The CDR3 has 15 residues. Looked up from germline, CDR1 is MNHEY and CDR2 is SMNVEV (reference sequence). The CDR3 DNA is TGTGCCAGCACCTCACTAGCGGGAGGACCCTACGAGCAGTACTTC. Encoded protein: CASTSLAGGPYEQYF.

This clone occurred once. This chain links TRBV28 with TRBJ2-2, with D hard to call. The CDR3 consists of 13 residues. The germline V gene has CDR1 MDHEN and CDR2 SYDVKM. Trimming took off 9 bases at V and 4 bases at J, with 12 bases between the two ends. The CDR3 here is CASGPEITGELFF. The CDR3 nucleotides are TGTGCCAGTGGGCCAGAGATCACCGGGGAGCTGTTTTTT.

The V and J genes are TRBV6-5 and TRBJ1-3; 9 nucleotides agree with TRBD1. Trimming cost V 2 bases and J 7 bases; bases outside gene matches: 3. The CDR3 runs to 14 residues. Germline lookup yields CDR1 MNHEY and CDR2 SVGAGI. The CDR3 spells CASSYQGTGNTIYF. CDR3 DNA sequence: TGTGCCAGCAGTTACCAGGGGACAGGGAACACCATATATTTT.

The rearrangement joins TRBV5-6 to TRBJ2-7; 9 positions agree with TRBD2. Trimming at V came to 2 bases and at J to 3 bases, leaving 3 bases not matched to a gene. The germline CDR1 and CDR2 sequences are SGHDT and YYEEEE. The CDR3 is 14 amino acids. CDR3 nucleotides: TGTGCCAGCAGCTTAGATAGCGGGAGCTACGAGCAGTACTTC. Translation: CASSLDSGSYEQYF.

In DNA, the CDR3 is TGTGCCAGCAGCCCCCAGGGGGAGCAGTACTTC. Its translation: CASSPQGEQYF. V is TRBV6-5 and J is TRBJ2-7, with D perhaps TRBD1 (6 bases). The CDR3 runs to 11 residues. The germline V gene has CDR1 MNHEY and CDR2 SVGAGI. The germline V and J ends were trimmed by 6 bases and 7 bases, with 10 bases remaining between them.

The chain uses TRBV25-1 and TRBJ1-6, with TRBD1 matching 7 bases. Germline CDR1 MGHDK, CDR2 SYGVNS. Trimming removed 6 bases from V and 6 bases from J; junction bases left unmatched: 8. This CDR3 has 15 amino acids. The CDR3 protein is CASSEEGARNSPLHF. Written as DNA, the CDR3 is TGTGCCAGCAGCGAAGAGGGGGCACGTAATTCACCCCTCCACTTT.

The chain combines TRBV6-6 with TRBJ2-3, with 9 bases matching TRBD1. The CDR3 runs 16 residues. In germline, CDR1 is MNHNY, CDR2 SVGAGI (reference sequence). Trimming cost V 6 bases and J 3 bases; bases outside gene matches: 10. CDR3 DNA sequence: TGTGCCAGCAGGGTCGGCCGGGACAGGGAAACAGATACGCAGTATTTT. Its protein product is CASRVGRDRETDTQYF.

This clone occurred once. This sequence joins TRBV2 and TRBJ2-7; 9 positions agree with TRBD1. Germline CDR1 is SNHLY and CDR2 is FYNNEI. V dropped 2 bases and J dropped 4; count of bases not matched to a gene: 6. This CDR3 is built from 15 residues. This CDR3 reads CASSENDRGGYEQYF. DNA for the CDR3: TGTGCCAGCAGTGAAAATGACAGGGGGGGGTACGAGCAGTACTTC.

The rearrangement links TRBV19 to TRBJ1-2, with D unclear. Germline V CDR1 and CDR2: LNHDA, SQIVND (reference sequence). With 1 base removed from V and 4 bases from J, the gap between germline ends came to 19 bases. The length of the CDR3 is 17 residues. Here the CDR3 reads CASSIGKKTDPIYGYTF. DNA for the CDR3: TGTGCCAGTAGTATAGGTAAGAAAACAGATCCTATCTATGGCTACACCTTC.

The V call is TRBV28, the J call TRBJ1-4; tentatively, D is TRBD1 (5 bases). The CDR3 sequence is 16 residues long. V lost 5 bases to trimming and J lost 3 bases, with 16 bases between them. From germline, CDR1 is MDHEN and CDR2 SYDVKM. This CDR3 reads CASSLRPRVANEKLFF. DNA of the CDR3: TGTGCCAGCAGTCTCCGACCCAGGGTTGCTAATGAAAAACTGTTTTTT. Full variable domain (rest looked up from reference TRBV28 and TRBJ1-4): DVKVTQSSRYLVKRTGEKVFLECVQDMDHENMFWYRQDPGLGLRLIYFSYDVKMKEKGDIPEGYSVSREKKERFSLILESASTNQTSMYLCASSLRPRVANEKLFFGSGTQLSVL.

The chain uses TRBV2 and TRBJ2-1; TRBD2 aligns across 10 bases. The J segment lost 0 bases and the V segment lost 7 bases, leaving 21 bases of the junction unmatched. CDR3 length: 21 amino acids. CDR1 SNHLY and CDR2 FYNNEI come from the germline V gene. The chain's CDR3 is CASTPGDGTSVVLSSYNEQFF. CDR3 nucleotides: TGTGCCAGCACCCCGGGGGACGGGACTAGCGTCGTCCTAAGCTCCTACAATGAGCAGTTCTTC.

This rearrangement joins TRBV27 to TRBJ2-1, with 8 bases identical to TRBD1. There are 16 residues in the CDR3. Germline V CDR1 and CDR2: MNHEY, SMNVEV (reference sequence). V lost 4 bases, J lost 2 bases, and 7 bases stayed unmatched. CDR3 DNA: TGTGCCAGCAGTTCAGACAGGGGAACCCCCTACAATGAGCAGTTCTTC. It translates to CASSSDRGTPYNEQFF.

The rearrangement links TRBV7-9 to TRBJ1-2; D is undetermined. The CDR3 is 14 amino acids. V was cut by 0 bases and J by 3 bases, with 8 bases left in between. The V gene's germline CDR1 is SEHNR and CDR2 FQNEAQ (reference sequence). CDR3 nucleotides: TGTGCCAGCAGCTTAGCGGCGGGTTACTATGGCTACACCTTC. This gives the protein CASSLAAGYYGYTF.

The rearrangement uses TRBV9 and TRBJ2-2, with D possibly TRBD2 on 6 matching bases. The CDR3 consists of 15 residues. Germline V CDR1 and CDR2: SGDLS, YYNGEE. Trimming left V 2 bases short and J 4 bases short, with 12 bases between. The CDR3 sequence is CASSVPSGGTGELFF. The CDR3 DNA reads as TGTGCCAGCAGCGTCCCGTCCGGGGGCACCGGGGAGCTGTTTTTT.

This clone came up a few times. Here the CDR3 DNA reads TGTGCCAGCAGTGAATGGCCGATCGGGTCCTACGAGCAGTACTTC. Translating it yields CASSEWPIGSYEQYF. The rearrangement uses TRBV6-1 and TRBJ2-7; D unresolved. Germline V gene lookup returns CDR1 MNHNS and CDR2 SASEGT. V lost 2 bases, J lost 1 base, and 12 bases lay in between. The CDR3 spans 15 residues.

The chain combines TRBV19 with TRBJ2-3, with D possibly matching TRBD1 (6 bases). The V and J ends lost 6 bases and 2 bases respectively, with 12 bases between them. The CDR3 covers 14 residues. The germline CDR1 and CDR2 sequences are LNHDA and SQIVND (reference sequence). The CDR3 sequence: CASSGDTNTDTQYF. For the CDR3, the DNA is TGTGCCAGTAGCGGGGACACCAACACAGATACGCAGTATTTT.

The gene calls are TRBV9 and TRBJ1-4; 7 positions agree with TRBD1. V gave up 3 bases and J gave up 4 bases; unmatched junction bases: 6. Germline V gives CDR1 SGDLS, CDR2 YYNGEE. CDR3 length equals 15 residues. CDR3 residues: CASSAGGTVNEKLFF. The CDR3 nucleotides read TGTGCCAGCAGCGCAGGGGGGACAGTTAATGAAAAACTGTTTTTT.

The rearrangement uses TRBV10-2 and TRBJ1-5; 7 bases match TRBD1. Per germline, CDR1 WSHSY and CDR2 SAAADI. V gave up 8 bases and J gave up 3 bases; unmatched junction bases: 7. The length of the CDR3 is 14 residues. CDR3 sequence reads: CASGDSSFNQPQHF. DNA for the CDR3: TGCGCCAGCGGGGACAGCTCTTTCAATCAGCCCCAGCATTTT.

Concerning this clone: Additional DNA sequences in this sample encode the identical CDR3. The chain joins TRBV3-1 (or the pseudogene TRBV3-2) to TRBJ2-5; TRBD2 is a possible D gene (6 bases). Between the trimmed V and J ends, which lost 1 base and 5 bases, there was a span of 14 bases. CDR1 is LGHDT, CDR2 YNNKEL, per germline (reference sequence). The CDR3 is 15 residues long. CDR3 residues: CASSQAYSGRETQYF. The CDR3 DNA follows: TGTGCCAGCAGCCAAGCTTACTCGGGGAGGGAGACCCAGTACTTC.

This CDR3 is CASSVGGGRLENEQFF. The DNA of the CDR3 is TGTGCCAGCAGCGTAGGGGGCGGGAGGCTCGAAAATGAGCAGTTCTTC. This chain connects TRBV9 to TRBJ2-1; 8 bases are a match to TRBD2. Trimming at V came to 0 bases and at J to 7 bases, leaving 9 bases not matched to a gene. Per germline, CDR1 SGDLS and CDR2 YYNGEE. The CDR3 length is 16 residues.

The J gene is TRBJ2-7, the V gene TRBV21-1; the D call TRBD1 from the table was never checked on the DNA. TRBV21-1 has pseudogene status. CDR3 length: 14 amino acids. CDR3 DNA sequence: TGTGCCAGCCTAAGACGGGACAGCTCCTACGAGCAGTACTTC. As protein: CASLRRDSSYEQYF.

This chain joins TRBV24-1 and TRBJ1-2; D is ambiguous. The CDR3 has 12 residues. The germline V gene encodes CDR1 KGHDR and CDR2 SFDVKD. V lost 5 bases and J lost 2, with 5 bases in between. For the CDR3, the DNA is TGTGCCACCAGTGGGCCAAACTATGGCTACACCTTC. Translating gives CATSGPNYGYTF.

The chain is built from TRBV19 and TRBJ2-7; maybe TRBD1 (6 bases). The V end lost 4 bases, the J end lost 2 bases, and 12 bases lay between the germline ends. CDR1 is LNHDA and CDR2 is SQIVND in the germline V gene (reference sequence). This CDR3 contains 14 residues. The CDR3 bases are TGTGCCAGTAGTACATTAGGACAGCCCTACGAGCAGTACTTC. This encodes CASSTLGQPYEQYF.

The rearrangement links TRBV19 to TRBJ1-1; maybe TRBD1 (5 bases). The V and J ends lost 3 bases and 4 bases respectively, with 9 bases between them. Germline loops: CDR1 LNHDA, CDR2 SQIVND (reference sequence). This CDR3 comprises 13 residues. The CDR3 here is CASSMGGVTEAFF. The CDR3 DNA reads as TGTGCCAGTAGTATGGGGGGGGTCACTGAAGCTTTCTTT.

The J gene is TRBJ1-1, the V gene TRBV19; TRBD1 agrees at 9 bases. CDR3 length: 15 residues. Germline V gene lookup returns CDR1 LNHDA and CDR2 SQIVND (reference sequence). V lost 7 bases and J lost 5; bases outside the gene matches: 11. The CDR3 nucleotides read TGTGCCAGTAACCCAAATCGACAGGGGGGAACTGAAGCTTTCTTT. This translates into CASNPNRQGGTEAFF.